This TCR beta chain was identified in a study of STAT3 mutations in large granular lymphocyte leukemia. Overall study results and limits: TCR clonotype switching after therapy occurred in about 30% of the 18 patients. Variable sampling intervals and differing treatment regimens complicated linking therapy response to TCR clonal burden changes. Every T-cell large granular lymphocyte leukemia patient had at least one immunodominant TCR beta clonotype. In several patients, dominant TCR clone burden exceeded STAT3 mutant burden, suggesting STAT3 mutation arose secondarily.

Average productive template count per sample was about 40,000. This table comes from immunoSEQ multiplex PCR, and its TCRdb copy is limited to in-frame clones, with some not included. The sample consists of over 30,000 clones, 86% of them appearing once. Germline V gene lookup returns CDR1 SEHNR and CDR2 FQNEAQ (reference sequence). This CDR3 contains 15 residues. Trimming left V 0 bases short and J 4 bases short, with 11 bases between. A remark on this clone: Its antigen is as yet unknown.

The chain couples TRBV7-9 to TRBJ2-3; D is possibly TRBD1 (5 bases). This TCR came from a man aged 55 to 69 with T-cell large granular lymphocyte leukemia. Some clones in this sample may be carry-over from other donors' samples. The sample taken for sequencing was peripheral blood mononuclear cells. DNA for the CDR3: TGTGCCAGCAGCTTAGCTTTCGACAGAGCAGATACGCAGTATTTT. This gives the protein CASSLAFDRADTQYF.